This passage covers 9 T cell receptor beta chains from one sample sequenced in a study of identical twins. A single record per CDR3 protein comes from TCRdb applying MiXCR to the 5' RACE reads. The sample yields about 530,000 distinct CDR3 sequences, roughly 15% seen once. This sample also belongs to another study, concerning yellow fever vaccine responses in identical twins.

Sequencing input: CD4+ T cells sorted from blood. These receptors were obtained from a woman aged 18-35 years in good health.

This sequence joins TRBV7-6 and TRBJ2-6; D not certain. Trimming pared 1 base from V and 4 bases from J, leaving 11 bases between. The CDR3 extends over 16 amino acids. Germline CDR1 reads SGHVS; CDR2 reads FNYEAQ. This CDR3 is CASSLVPGVGANVLTF. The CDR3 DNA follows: TGTGCCAGCAGCTTAGTCCCGGGTGTCGGGGCCAACGTCCTGACTTTC.

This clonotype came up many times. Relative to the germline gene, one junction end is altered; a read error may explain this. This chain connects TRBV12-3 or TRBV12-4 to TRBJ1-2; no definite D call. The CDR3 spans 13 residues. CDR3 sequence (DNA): TGTGCCAGCAGCTTAGATGGTTACTATGGCTACACCTTC. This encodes CASSLDGYYGYTF.

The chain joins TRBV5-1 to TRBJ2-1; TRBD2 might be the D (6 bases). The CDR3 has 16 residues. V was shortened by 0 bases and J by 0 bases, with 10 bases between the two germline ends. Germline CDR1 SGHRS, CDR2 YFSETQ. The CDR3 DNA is TGCGCCAGCAGCTTGGTGTTAGCGGCCTCCTACAATGAGCAGTTCTTC. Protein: CASSLVLAASYNEQFF.

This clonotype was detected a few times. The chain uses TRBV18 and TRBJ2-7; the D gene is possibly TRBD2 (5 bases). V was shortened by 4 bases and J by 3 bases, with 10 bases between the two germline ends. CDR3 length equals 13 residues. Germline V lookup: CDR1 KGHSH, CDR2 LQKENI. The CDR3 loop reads CASSLTADYEQYF. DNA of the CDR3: TGTGCCAGCTCACTCACAGCGGACTACGAGCAGTACTTC.

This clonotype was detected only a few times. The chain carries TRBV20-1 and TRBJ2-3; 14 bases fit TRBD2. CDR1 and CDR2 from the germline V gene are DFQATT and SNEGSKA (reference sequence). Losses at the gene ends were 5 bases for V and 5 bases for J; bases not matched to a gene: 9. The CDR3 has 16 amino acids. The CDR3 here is CSADQTGLAGGDTQYF. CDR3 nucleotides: TGCAGTGCTGACCAGACCGGACTAGCGGGAGGAGATACGCAGTATTTT.

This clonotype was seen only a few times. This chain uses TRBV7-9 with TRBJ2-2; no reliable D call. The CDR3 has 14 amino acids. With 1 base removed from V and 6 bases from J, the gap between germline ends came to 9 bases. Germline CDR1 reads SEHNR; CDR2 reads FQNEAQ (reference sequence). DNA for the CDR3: TGTGCCAGCAGCTTAGTCGGGTCTCCCGGGGAGCTGTTTTTT. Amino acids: CASSLVGSPGELFF.

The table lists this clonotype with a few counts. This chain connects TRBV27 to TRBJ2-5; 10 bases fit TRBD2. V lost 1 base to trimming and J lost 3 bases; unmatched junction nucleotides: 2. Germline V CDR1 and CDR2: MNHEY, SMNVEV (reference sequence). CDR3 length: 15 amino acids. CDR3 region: CASSLWLAGEETQYF. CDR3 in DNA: TGTGCCAGCAGTTTATGGCTAGCGGGAGAAGAGACCCAGTACTTC.

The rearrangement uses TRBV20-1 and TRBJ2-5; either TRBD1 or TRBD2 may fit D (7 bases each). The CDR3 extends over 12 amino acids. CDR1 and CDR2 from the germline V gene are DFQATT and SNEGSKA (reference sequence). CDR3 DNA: TGCAGCTACCTCAGGGGGGGGGAGACCCAGTACTTC. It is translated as CSYLRGGETQYF.

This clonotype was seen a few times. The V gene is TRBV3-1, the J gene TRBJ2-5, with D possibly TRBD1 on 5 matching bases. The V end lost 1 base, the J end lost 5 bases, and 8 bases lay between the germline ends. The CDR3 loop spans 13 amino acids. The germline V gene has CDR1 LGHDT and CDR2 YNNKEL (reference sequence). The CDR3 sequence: CASSQAGSETQYF. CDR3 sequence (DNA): TGTGCCAGCAGCCAAGCAGGGTCGGAGACCCAGTACTTC.